A single sample is the source of the 21 T cell receptor beta chains below, sequenced in a study of CD8 T cells in ankylosing spondylitis. The antigens of these receptors remain unknown. Whole-study results and caveats: Within ankylosing spondylitis blood, a TCR beta motif made up of eight or nine highly homologous variants appeared to be characteristic.

TCRdb re-called the 5' RACE reads with MiXCR, one entry per CDR3 protein. The table records about 330,000 distinct CDR3 sequences, 7% to 9% of them present only once. The sequenced sample consisted of blood, either unsorted or a sorted T cell fraction (not recorded which). These receptors were obtained from a male donor with ankylosing spondylitis.

V usage is TRBV28 and J usage is TRBJ1-5; D is ambiguous. With 6 bases removed from V and 3 bases from J, the gap between germline ends came to 12 bases. There are 14 residues in the CDR3. The germline CDR1 and CDR2 sequences are MDHEN and SYDVKM. The CDR3 region is CASSPLKPNQPQHF. In nucleotides, the CDR3 is TGTGCCAGCAGCCCCCTGAAGCCCAATCAGCCCCAGCATTTT.

The chain has TRBV5-4 and TRBJ1-1; a possible D gene is TRBD1 (5 bases). Germline CDR1 reads SGHNT; CDR2 reads YYREEE (reference sequence). The CDR3 loop spans 15 amino acids. The V and J ends lost 2 bases and 1 base respectively, with 12 bases between them. This CDR3 reads CASSFRLGGNTEAFF. The CDR3 region has the DNA TGTGCCAGCAGCTTTCGCCTGGGGGGGAACACTGAAGCTTTCTTT.

This clonotype was observed a few times. The rearrangement joins TRBV7-2 to TRBJ1-2, with D possibly TRBD1 on 6 matching bases. V was cut by 4 bases and J by 5 bases, with 17 bases left in between. This CDR3 has 15 residues. Per the germline V gene, CDR1 is SGHTA and CDR2 is FQGNSA. The CDR3 region is CASSSYTSQGYGYTF. Here the CDR3 DNA reads TGTGCCAGCAGCTCCTACACATCCCAGGGGTATGGCTACACCTTC. The complete variable domain, with remaining parts taken from reference TRBV7-2 and TRBJ1-2, reads GAGVSQSPSNKVTEKGKDVELRCDPISGHTALYWYRQSLGQGLEFLIYFQGNSAPDKSGLPSDRFSAERTGGSVSTLTIQRTQQEDSAVYLCASSSYTSQGYGYTFGSGTRLTVV.

This clonotype was counted between two and nine times. V is TRBV9 and J is TRBJ2-3; no reliable D call. Germline loops: CDR1 SGDLS, CDR2 YYNGEE. The CDR3 runs 15 residues. V lost 2 bases to trimming and J lost 1 base, with 11 bases between them. The CDR3 sequence is CASSVGLGGTDTQYF. CDR3 bases: TGTGCCAGCAGCGTCGGGCTAGGAGGCACAGATACGCAGTATTTT.

This clonotype was seen more than once but under ten times. The V and J genes are TRBV20-1 and TRBJ1-1, with D possibly matching TRBD1 (5 bases). Germline CDR1 DFQATT, CDR2 SNEGSKA (reference sequence). Trimming cost V 1 base and J 4 bases, with 13 bases left between them. The CDR3 is 14 amino acids. The CDR3 here is CSARGERGSTEAFF. The CDR3 nucleotides are TGCAGTGCTAGAGGAGAGAGGGGATCCACTGAAGCTTTCTTT.

The J gene is TRBJ1-6, the V gene TRBV21-1. TRBV21-1 constitutes a pseudogene. The CDR3 is 13 residues long. The CDR3 sequence: CASRKRDNSPLHF. The CDR3 DNA sequence: TGTGCCAGCAGGAAAAGGGATAATTCACCCCTCCACTTT.

Only a few counts were recorded for this clonotype. V is TRBV7-3 and J is TRBJ2-1, with 15 bases matching TRBD2. Germline V gene lookup returns CDR1 SGHTA and CDR2 FQGTGA. The CDR3 extends over 17 amino acids. The V and J ends lost 0 bases and 7 bases, in that order; junction bases with no gene match: 4. CDR3 region: CASSLTPGLAGGNEQFF. The CDR3 nucleotides are TGTGCCAGCAGCTTAACTCCGGGACTAGCGGGAGGTAATGAGCAGTTCTTC.

This chain connects TRBV27 to TRBJ2-2, with D possibly matching TRBD1 (5 bases). Germline CDR1 reads MNHEY; CDR2 reads SMNVEV (reference sequence). V was shortened by 5 bases and J by 5 bases, with 12 bases between the two germline ends. This CDR3 is built from 14 residues. Here the CDR3 reads CASSHRRGTGELFF. As DNA, the CDR3 is TGTGCCAGCAGTCATAGAAGGGGAACCGGGGAGCTGTTTTTT.

This clonotype has more than one count but fewer than ten. This chain uses TRBV4-3 with TRBJ1-1, with D unclear. The V end was cut by 1 base, the J end by 10 bases, with 16 bases between. This CDR3 contains 14 residues. Germline CDR1 is LGHNA and CDR2 is YSLEER. The CDR3 nucleotides read TGCGCCAGCAGCCAAGGATTGGCCCCGGGCGGAGCTTTCTTT. It yields the protein CASSQGLAPGGAFF.

This clonotype was seen ten or more times. The rearrangement joins TRBV5-1 to TRBJ2-3; TRBD2 is a possible D gene (5 bases). Germline V gene data show CDR1 as SGHRS and CDR2 as YFSETQ. This CDR3 is 15 amino acids long. The germline V and J ends were trimmed by 5 bases and 5 bases, with 18 bases remaining between them. The CDR3 bases are TGCGCCAGCAGGGGAGAATCCAGTTGGTTAGATACGCAGTATTTT. Translation: CASRGESSWLDTQYF.

This clonotype was seen at least ten times. The V gene is TRBV15, the J gene TRBJ1-4; D is uncertain. With 5 bases removed from V and 7 bases from J, the gap between germline ends came to 17 bases. Germline CDR1 is LNHNV and CDR2 is YYDKDF (reference sequence). The CDR3 is 15 amino acids. The CDR3 nucleotides read TGTGCCACCAGCCGCGAGACCGACGTGAGTGAAAAACTGTTTTTT. It yields the protein CATSRETDVSEKLFF.

This clonotype was seen repeatedly, ten times or more. The chain links TRBV25-1 to TRBJ2-7; D might be TRBD1 (6 bases). The CDR3 contains 14 residues. CDR1 and CDR2 from the germline V gene are MGHDK and SYGVNS. Trimming shortened V by 3 bases and J by 2 bases, and 11 bases separated the two germline ends. Written as DNA, the CDR3 is TGTGCCAGCAGTGAGAGGACAGAGACCTACGAGCAGTACTTC. As protein: CASSERTETYEQYF.

This clonotype was counted between two and nine times. The chain uses TRBV10-3 and TRBJ1-1; 8 bases line up with TRBD1. The CDR3 covers 14 residues. Germline V lookup: CDR1 ENHRY, CDR2 SYGVKD. V shed 3 bases, J shed 5 bases, and the junction held 5 bases outside the gene matches. CDR3 loop: CAISDRGQSTEAFF. The CDR3 DNA reads as TGTGCCATCAGTGACAGGGGGCAATCGACTGAAGCTTTCTTT.

This clonotype has ten or more counts. The gene calls are TRBV9 and TRBJ2-1; 13 positions agree with TRBD2. V was pared by 0 bases and J by 5 bases, with 8 bases of the junction left unmatched. The germline V gene encodes CDR1 SGDLS and CDR2 YYNGEE. This CDR3 spans 18 amino acids. As DNA, the CDR3 is TGTGCCAGCAGCGTAGGCGGACTAGCGGGAGTAGATGACAATGAGCAGTTCTTC. It translates to CASSVGGLAGVDDNEQFF. Full variable domain (outside the CDR3, taken from reference TRBV9 and TRBJ2-1): DSGVTQTPKHLITATGQRVTLRCSPRSGDLSVYWYQQSLDQGLQFLIQYYNGEERAKGNILERFSAQQFPDLHSELNLSSLELGDSALYFCASSVGGLAGVDDNEQFFGPGTRLTVL.

The rearrangement joins TRBV2 to TRBJ1-1; D is perhaps TRBD1 (6 bases). This CDR3 comprises 15 residues. The V end was cut by 5 bases, the J end by 0 bases, with 13 bases between. The germline V gene encodes CDR1 SNHLY and CDR2 FYNNEI. The CDR3 is CASSYRVGMNTEAFF. The CDR3 DNA reads TGTGCCAGCAGTTACAGGGTTGGGATGAACACTGAAGCTTTCTTT.

This clonotype was counted only a few times. The gene calls are TRBV5-1 and TRBJ2-2; 7 positions agree with TRBD2. The CDR3 contains 12 residues. After removal of 9 bases from V and 3 bases from J, the junction contained 2 bases not matched to a gene. From germline, CDR1 is SGHRS and CDR2 YFSETQ. CDR3 DNA: TGCGCCATCGCGGGGGACACCGGGGAGCTGTTTTTT. Translated, it gives CAIAGDTGELFF.

There are a few counts of this clonotype. The gene calls are TRBV20-1 and TRBJ2-1, with TRBD2 matching 7 bases. CDR1 DFQATT and CDR2 SNEGSKA come from the germline V gene (reference sequence). With V trimmed by 4 bases and J by 8 bases, 11 bases remained unmatched. The length of the CDR3 is 14 residues. CDR3 loop: CSAIGLVGVDEQFF. The CDR3 region has the DNA TGCAGTGCTATCGGACTAGTGGGGGTTGATGAGCAGTTCTTC.

V is TRBV4-1 and J is TRBJ1-6, with D maybe TRBD1 (6 bases). Trimming left V 7 bases short and J 7 bases short, with 17 bases between. There are 15 residues in the CDR3. Germline lookup yields CDR1 MGHRA and CDR2 YSYEKL. The CDR3, as DNA: TGCGCCAGCACCCGAGAGGGACATCGGAATTCACCCCTCCACTTT. Protein product: CASTREGHRNSPLHF.

This clonotype was seen many times. The genes are TRBV6-5 and TRBJ2-1; D may be TRBD1 (5 bases). The germline V and J ends were trimmed by 4 bases and 1 base, with 14 bases remaining between them. CDR1 and CDR2 (germline): MNHEY, SVGAGI. The CDR3 consists of 16 residues. Here the CDR3 DNA reads TGTGCCAGCAGTTTCACCCAGGGTACTTCCTACAATGAGCAGTTCTTC. Its protein is CASSFTQGTSYNEQFF.

This clonotype was seen more than once but under ten times. The gene calls are TRBV15 and TRBJ2-6, with 7 bases identical to TRBD1. The CDR3 is 18 residues long. V gave up 0 bases and J gave up 4 bases; unmatched junction bases: 9. CDR1 LNHNV and CDR2 YYDKDF come from the germline V gene (reference sequence). The CDR3 protein is CATSRDRQGKLGANVLTF. CDR3 nucleotides: TGTGCCACCAGCAGAGATCGACAGGGAAAGTTAGGGGCCAACGTCCTGACTTTC.

The gene calls are TRBV27 and TRBJ1-3, with unresolved D. V was pared by 5 bases and J by 5 bases, with 10 bases between. Germline lookup yields CDR1 MNHEY and CDR2 SMNVEV (reference sequence). CDR3 length: 13 amino acids. The CDR3 nucleotides are TGTGCCAGCAGTCCCCAGACACGAAACACCATATATTTT. This codes for CASSPQTRNTIYF.